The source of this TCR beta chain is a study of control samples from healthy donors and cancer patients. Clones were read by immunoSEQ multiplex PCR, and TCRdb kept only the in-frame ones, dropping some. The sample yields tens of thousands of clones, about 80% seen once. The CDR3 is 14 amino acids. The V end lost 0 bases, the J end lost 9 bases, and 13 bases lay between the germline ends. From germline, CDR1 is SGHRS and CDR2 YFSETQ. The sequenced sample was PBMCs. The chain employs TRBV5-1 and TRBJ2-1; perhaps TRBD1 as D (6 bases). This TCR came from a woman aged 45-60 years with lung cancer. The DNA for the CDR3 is TGCGCCAGCAGCTTGGCCCAGGGGCTAAGTGAGCAGTTCTTC. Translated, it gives CASSLAQGLSEQFF.